This TCR beta chain is from a study of cytomegalovirus exposure and HLA in healthy donors. Measured with immunoSEQ multiplex PCR; TCRdb has only the in-frame clones, and not every one. The table lists 150,000 to 200,000 clones, roughly three quarters of them singletons. Germline lookup yields CDR1 LNHDA and CDR2 SQIVND (reference sequence). V was clipped by 8 bases and J by 0 bases; unmatched bases: 4. The CDR3 runs 15 residues. The sample was PBMCs. The source is a woman in her twenties or thirties in good health and CMV-seronegative. The V and J genes are TRBV19 and TRBJ1-4; 9 bases match TRBD1. The CDR3 loop reads CASGDRVSTNEKLFF. The CDR3 bases are TGTGCCAGTGGGGACAGGGTATCAACTAATGAAAAACTGTTTTTT. The full variable domain, with the rest looked up from reference TRBV19 and TRBJ1-4, is DGGITQSPKYLFRKEGQNVTLSCEQNLNHDAMYWYRQDPGQGLRLIYYSQIVNDFQKGDIAEGYSVSREKKESFPLTVTSAQKNPTAFYLCASGDRVSTNEKLFFGSGTQLSVL.